A single sample is the source of the 12 T cell receptor delta chains below, sequenced in a study of Vδ1+ human thymocytes. General study findings and limits: In the thymus, TRG and TRD repertoires looked highly polyclonal with Gaussian CDR3 lengths.

Sequences come from RNA converted to cDNA by reverse transcription. Multiplex PCR used pooled V-gene forward primers and a constant-region reverse primer to amplify CDR3s. TCRdb re-called the multiplex PCR reads through CATT. The table has 20,000 to 25,000 delta-chain clones, more than 8% seen once. Their recognized antigens are unknown. Sequencing used Vdelta1+ gamma-delta thymocytes from the thymus. Documented subset: FACS-sorted CD3+ TCRalphabeta- TCRVdelta1+ TCRVdelta2- thymocytes. The receptors come from a child in the first two years of life who had congenital heart surgery.

This chain connects TRDV1 to TRDJ1; 11 bases match TRDD3. TCRdb records no J gene; here it was assigned by comparing the DNA to germline. Germline CDR1 TSWWSYY, CDR2 QGS. V gave up 1 base and J gave up 0 bases; unmatched junction bases: 25. There are 24 residues in the CDR3. The DNA of the CDR3 is TGTGCTCTTGGGGAACCCTACCTACGCTTAGCTTCTTACTGGGGGATATCCAACACCGATAAACTCATCTTT. Translation: CALGEPYLRLASYWGISNTDKLIF.

Concerning this clone: With a much larger clone just one base away, this may be a read error. Other DNA sequences of this sample code for an identical CDR3. This rearrangement joins TRDV2 to TRDJ2, with 8 bases fitting TRDD3. J gave up 8 bases and V 4 bases, and 26 bases lay outside the gene matches. CDR3 length: 20 amino acids. Germline assignment: CDR1 GEAIGNYY and CDR2 EKD. CDR3 in amino acids: CACDTHYVIWGRYRAAQLFF. The CDR3 nucleotides are TGTGCCTGTGATACACATTACGTAATCTGGGGGAGATACCGGGCGGCACAACTCTTCTTT.

In its sample, this clone was seen a few times. The chain couples TRDV1 to TRDJ1; a weak D match, TRDD3 (5 bases). Germline CDR1 reads TSWWSYY; CDR2 reads QGS. Trimming pared 5 bases from V and 0 bases from J, leaving 22 bases between. This CDR3 spans 18 amino acids. CDR3 sequence: CALGHNGPWGLNTDKLIF. CDR3 sequence (DNA): TGTGCTCTTGGGCATAACGGCCCTTGGGGACTTAACACCGATAAACTCATCTTT.

The V and J genes are TRDV2 and TRDJ1; 7 bases match TRDD3. Trimming took 5 bases from V and 0 from J; bases not matched to a gene: 14. The CDR3 runs 17 residues. Germline CDR1 GEAIGNYY, CDR2 EKD. CDR3 nucleotides: TGTGCCTGTGTTGGCCCGTGGGGGACTGCATACACCGATAAACTCATCTTT. Protein: CACVGPWGTAYTDKLIF.

This clone showed up just a few times. The chain couples TRDV1 to TRDJ1; the D is unclear. CDR1 is TSWWSYY and CDR2 is QGS in the germline V gene. The V end lost 3 bases, the J end lost 0 bases, and 20 bases lay between the germline ends. There are 18 residues in the CDR3. CDR3 sequence reads: CALGDPRVVGSYTDKLIF. The CDR3 coding sequence is TGTGCTCTTGGGGATCCTCGTGTGGTTGGGTCCTACACCGATAAACTCATCTTT.

This rearrangement joins TRDV1 to TRDJ1; 9 bases match TRDD3. Germline V gene lookup returns CDR1 TSWWSYY and CDR2 QGS. The V gene end was trimmed by 0 bases and the J gene end by 0 bases; junction bases not matched to a gene: 20. This CDR3 is 22 amino acids long. CDR3 bases: TGTGCTCTTGGGGAACTATCCTACAGTTCCCGTACTGGGGGACCCCACACCGATAAACTCATCTTT. This encodes CALGELSYSSRTGGPHTDKLIF.

This clone rates as medium-sized. This sample also contains other DNA sequences that code for the same CDR3. This sequence joins TRAV29/DV5 and TRDJ2; D is ambiguous. This CDR3 is 11 amino acids long. Germline CDR1 is NSMFDY and CDR2 is ISSIKDK. V lost 4 bases and J lost 7, with 8 bases in between. CDR3 region: CAASRLAQLFF. CDR3 DNA: TGTGCAGCATCCCGTCTAGCACAACTCTTCTTT. Combining the CDR3 with reference TRAV29/DV5 and TRDJ2 gives the whole variable domain DQQVKQNSPSLSVQEGRISILNCDYTNSMFDYFLWYKKYPAEGPTFLISISSIKDKNEDGRFTVFLNKSAKHLSLHIVPSQPGDSAVYFCAASRLAQLFFGKGTQLIVEP.

V usage is TRDV1 and J usage is TRDJ1, with 8 bases aligning to TRDD3. This CDR3 has 20 residues. From germline, CDR1 is TSWWSYY and CDR2 QGS. Trimming took 1 base from V and 1 from J; bases not matched to a gene: 17. CDR3 DNA sequence: TGTGCTCTTGGGGAACGAGTCCCTTACTGGGGGTTATTACTCACCGATAAACTCATCTTT. As protein: CALGERVPYWGLLLTDKLIF.

This clone appeared a few times. The gene calls are TRDV1 and TRDJ1, with D tentatively TRDD3 (6 bases). Germline values: CDR1 TSWWSYY, CDR2 QGS. This CDR3 contains 19 residues. With 0 bases removed from V and 1 base from J, the gap between germline ends came to 21 bases. In nucleotides, the CDR3 is TGTGCTCTTGGGGAACTGGATGGGGGCTTTCGACCCGTCACCGATAAACTCATCTTT. This gives the protein CALGELDGGFRPVTDKLIF.

This clone is termed medium-sized. The chain carries TRDV2 and TRDJ2, with unresolved D. This CDR3 spans 16 amino acids. V was cut by 2 bases and J by 0 bases, with 12 bases left in between. The germline CDR1 and CDR2 sequences are GEAIGNYY and EKD. CDR3 residues: CACDIRRATLTAQLFF. As DNA, the CDR3 is TGTGCCTGTGACATCCGGCGGGCCACTTTGACAGCACAACTCTTCTTT.

The rearrangement joins TRDV1 to TRDJ1; D is undetermined. Germline loops: CDR1 TSWWSYY, CDR2 QGS. V was pared by 3 bases and J by 1 base, with 9 bases between. This CDR3 has 14 amino acids. The CDR3 DNA reads as TGTGCTCTTGGGGATCTAACCCCCACCGATAAACTCATCTTT. This encodes CALGDLTPTDKLIF.

This clone was seen a handful of times. The chain links TRDV1 to TRDJ1, with 11 bases lining up with TRDD3. This CDR3 contains 22 residues. J gave up 0 bases and V 3 bases, and 21 bases lay outside the gene matches. Germline assignment: CDR1 TSWWSYY and CDR2 QGS. CDR3 sequence: CALGDFLRPWGIPGQYTDKLIF. CDR3 DNA sequence: TGTGCTCTTGGGGATTTCCTACGCCCCTGGGGGATACCCGGGCAATACACCGATAAACTCATCTTT.